The TCR beta chain under discussion was sequenced for a study of T cells after yellow fever vaccination (dated by TCRdb to between 2017 and 2020). About the investigation overall: The SMART-Seq v4 Ultra Low Input RNA kit was used to prepare libraries from fractions with low cell numbers. Blood was collected at multiple timepoints before and after primary and secondary immunization, and bulk PBMC replicates and cell subsets were isolated. To follow T-cell clones before and after primary and booster YFV17D yellow fever vaccination, bulk TCR alpha and beta repertoires were sequenced over time. Two healthy male donors, one aged 18 to 30 and one aged 30 to 40 years, made up the cohort.

Sequencer: Illumina NovaSeq 6000. TCR cDNA was synthesized by 5'RACE template switching, which introduced a universal primer site and unique molecular identifiers. Priming of cDNA synthesis was performed from both the TCR alpha and TCR beta constant segments. Libraries were amplified in two PCR steps, with sample barcodes and sequencing adapters added in the second step. Libraries were sequenced on Illumina HiSeq 2500 (2x100 bp) or NovaSeq (2x150 bp). The paper's processing steps were these. MIGEC was used to demultiplex reads and collapse the reads into UMI consensus sequences, and MiXCR was used for V(D)J alignment. Vaccine-responding clonotypes were identified with edgeR using replicate PBMC samples, with FDR below 0.01 and a log2 fold change above 5 up to day 15 being required. Bulk clonotypes were assigned CD4 or CD8 identity according to which sequenced CD4 or CD8 repertoire held them at higher abundance. TCRdb took the public reads, trimmed them with fastp at Q25, ran MiXCR for clone calling and kept in-frame beta chains. For every CDR3 protein sequence, its rows merge into one entry that carries the most common genes and DNA. For this entry, the V and J calls and clone size follow TCRdb and not the study's own pipeline. The sample yields about 350,000 distinct CDR3 sequences; under 15% were counted once. The ten largest clonotypes hold 2.5% to 4% of the sample.

This specimen's treatment or condition label, interpreted: live attenuated yellow fever vaccine strain. PBMCs were isolated from peripheral blood using a standard Ficoll-Paque protocol. Dynabeads CD4 and CD8 positive selection kits were used to isolate CD4 and CD8 T-cell fractions. TriZol was used to extract RNA from bulk PBMCs, CD4 and CD8 fractions, and dextramer-positive and dextramer-negative fractions. Between the V and J ends, shortened by 3 bases and 2 bases respectively, the junction contains 12 bases. The CDR3 measures 15 amino acids from cysteine to phenylalanine. Only CDR3 DNA is held: 45 bases, read in frame from base 1. Looking up the germline V gene yields CDR1 SGHRS and CDR2 YFSETQ. The full study reports these points: The secondary T-cell response was found to be weaker but faster than the primary response, with a peak reached on day 5 rather than on day 15. Most clones expanded after primary vaccination were re-detected after the booster (almost 97% of CD4 and roughly 87% of CD8), suggesting broad memory maintenance. A small fraction of clonotypes appeared in both the CD4 and CD8 compartments, likely as a result of convergent recombination. FACS-sorted repertoires could contain abundant contaminating clonotypes from the bulk population, so computational filtering was required. Because the study included only a couple of donors, the extent to which the findings can be generalized is limited.

This clonotype was counted only a few times. Its recognized antigen is unknown. Per-nucleotide qualities are absent, and no much larger clonotype sits a single base away. The receptor was derived from a man between 18 and 29 years old who received the YFV17D yellow fever vaccine. Specimen: CD4+ T cells sorted from PBMCs, collected 15 days after the yellow fever booster vaccination. The chain is assembled from TRBV5-1 and TRBJ2-1; TRBD2 is perhaps the D gene, given 6 matching bases. The base sequence is TGCGCCAGCAGCTCATCCGGGACTGCCTACAATGAGCAGTTCTTC. It encodes CASSSSGTAYNEQFF.